This TCR beta chain originates from a study of cytomegalovirus exposure and HLA in healthy donors. Study summary: HLA-typed donors were the source of about 85 million unique TCRs held in an early data release.

On this clone itself: What it recognizes is unknown.

The study, taken as a whole, reports: Follow-up analysis later connected one missense variant in DCLRE1C with trimming of TCR beta V- and J-genes. Presence/absence analysis assumed near-uniform sequencing depth across donors.

Primers included in the PCR were 60 Vbeta and 13 Jbeta primers. Profiling relied on immunoSEQ multiplex PCR, and the TCRdb table lists in-frame clones only, not all of them. The table shows approximately 150,000 clones, with over 70% occurring only once. After removal of 3 bases from V and 1 base from J, the junction contained 8 bases not matched to a gene. The CDR3 has 17 amino acids. Germline CDR1 and CDR2: WNHNN and SYGVQD (reference sequence). The V gene is TRBV10-1, the J gene TRBJ2-3; 9 bases map to TRBD2. The sequencing input was PBMCs. The sequence came from a woman aged 40-49 years in good health and CMV-seronegative. DNA of the CDR3: TGCGCCAGCAGTGACGGCAGACTAGCGGTGGGCACAGATACGCAGTATTTT. It is translated as CASSDGRLAVGTDTQYF.